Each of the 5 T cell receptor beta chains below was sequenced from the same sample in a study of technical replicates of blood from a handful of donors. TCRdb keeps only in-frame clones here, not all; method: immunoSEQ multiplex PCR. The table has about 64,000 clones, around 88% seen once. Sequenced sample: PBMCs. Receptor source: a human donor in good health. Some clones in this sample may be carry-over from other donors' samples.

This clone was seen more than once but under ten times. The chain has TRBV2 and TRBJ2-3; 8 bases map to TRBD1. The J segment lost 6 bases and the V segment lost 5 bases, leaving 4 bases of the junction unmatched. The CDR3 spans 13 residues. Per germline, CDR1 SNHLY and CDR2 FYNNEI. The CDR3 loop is CASSRDRSDTQYF. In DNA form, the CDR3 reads TGTGCCAGCAGTCGGGACAGGAGCGATACGCAGTATTTT.

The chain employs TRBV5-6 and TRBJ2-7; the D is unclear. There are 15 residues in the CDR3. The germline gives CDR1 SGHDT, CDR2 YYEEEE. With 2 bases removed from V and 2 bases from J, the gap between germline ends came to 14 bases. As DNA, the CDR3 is TGTGCCAGCAGCTTAAGTACTAACCCCACCTACGAGCAGTACTTC. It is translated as CASSLSTNPTYEQYF.

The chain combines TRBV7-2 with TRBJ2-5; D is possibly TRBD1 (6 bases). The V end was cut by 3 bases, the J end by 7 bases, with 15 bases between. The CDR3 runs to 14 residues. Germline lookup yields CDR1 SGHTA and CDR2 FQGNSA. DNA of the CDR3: TGTGCCAGCAGCTTGATGGGGGCGGAAGGGACCCAGTACTTC. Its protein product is CASSLMGAEGTQYF. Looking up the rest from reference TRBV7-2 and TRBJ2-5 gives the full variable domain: GAGVSQSPSNKVTEKGKDVELRCDPISGHTALYWYRQSLGQGLEFLIYFQGNSAPDKSGLPSDRFSAERTGGSVSTLTIQRTQQEDSAVYLCASSLMGAEGTQYFGPGTRLLVL.

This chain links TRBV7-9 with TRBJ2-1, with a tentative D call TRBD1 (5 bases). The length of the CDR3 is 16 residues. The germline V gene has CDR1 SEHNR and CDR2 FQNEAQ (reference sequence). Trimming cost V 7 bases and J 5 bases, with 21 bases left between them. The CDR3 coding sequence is TGTGCCAGCAACCATATCGACAGTACCAATAACAATGAGCAGTTCTTC. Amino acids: CASNHIDSTNNNEQFF.

As DNA, the CDR3 is TGCGCCAGCAGCCCCCCCTTAGGTGGGGGCCGGAACTATGGCTACACCTTC. Its protein product is CASSPPLGGGRNYGYTF. The V and J genes are TRBV4-1 and TRBJ1-2; D perhaps matches TRBD1 (6 bases). CDR3 size: 17 residues. The V gene lost 4 bases and the J gene lost 2 bases, with 20 bases spanning the gap. Germline CDR1 reads MGHRA; CDR2 reads YSYEKL.